The sequence of this T cell receptor beta chain was determined in a study of blood T cells in healthy people across ages. The germline V gene encodes CDR1 SNHLY and CDR2 FYNNEI. J gave up 2 bases and V 1 base, and 7 bases lay outside the gene matches. The CDR3 runs 17 residues. Worth noting for this clonotype: As yet, its antigen is unknown. The conserved final phenylalanine or tryptophan is absent from the CDR3, which likely points to a read error.

Whole-study results and caveats: The long-lived group displayed more naive CD4+ cells, plus higher diversity, than the aged donors did. Estimated diversity that came from one million T cells was considered an underestimate.

For the second PCR, which ran for about 6 to 12 cycles, a sample-barcoded 5' primer and a J-beta primer mix were used. Every molecule of cDNA carried a tag from a template-switch adaptor with 12 random nucleotides. TCRdb passed the 5' RACE reads through MiXCR, listing each CDR3 protein once. Here the sample spans hundreds of thousands of distinct CDR3 sequences, about 28% being singletons. These data were also filed under a second study, of T cells of mothers and their children. That work adds: Samples were obtained from a few healthy Caucasian mothers and their six children.

J is TRBJ2-7 and V is TRBV2; 11 bases agree with TRBD1. Sequencing was carried out using blood. This clonotype originated in a boy aged 2 to 10 in good health. In DNA form, the CDR3 reads TGTGCCAGCAGTGAAGGAGTTTTGGGACAGGGGGCCTACGAGCAGTACCTC. This sequence encodes CASSEGVLGQGAYEQYL.